A single sample is the source of the 12 T cell receptor beta chains below, sequenced in a study of Graves' ophthalmopathy and Graves' hyperthyroidism. Amplified material comprised TCR beta CDR3 regions derived from RNA transcripts. Second-round multiplex PCR followed a first-round RT-PCR using HTBI primers. TCRdb ran MiXCR on the multiplex PCR reads and lists one entry per CDR3 protein. The sample records around 1.1 million distinct CDR3 sequences, roughly 35% being singletons. The specimen was peripheral blood or thyroid tissue (not recorded which). The receptors derive from an adult man with Graves' hyperthyroidism.

For this clonotype: Since a much larger clone is just one base distant, this may be a read error. The rearrangement links TRBV10-3 to TRBJ2-3, with 8 positions matching TRBD2. Looked up from germline, CDR1 is ENHRY and CDR2 is SYGVKD. The CDR3 contains 14 residues. CDR3 in DNA: TGTGCCATCCGTGATTCGCGGGAGGCAGATACGCAGTATTTT. This sequence encodes CAIRDSREADTQYF.

This clonotype was counted a few times. V and J are TRBV5-4 and TRBJ1-6, with a possible D match to TRBD1 (6 bases). Germline CDR1 SGHNT, CDR2 YYREEE (reference sequence). The CDR3 has 16 residues. Trimming stripped 2 bases from V and 9 bases from J, with 18 bases between. The CDR3 bases are TGTGCCAGCAGCTTAGGACAGCCCTTCGGATTTTCACCCCTCCACTTT. Translated: CASSLGQPFGFSPLHF.

This chain joins TRBV24-1 and TRBJ2-5, with 9 bases aligning to TRBD1. V lost 5 bases and J lost 5; bases outside the gene matches: 8. Germline CDR1 KGHDR, CDR2 SFDVKD. The CDR3 sequence is 15 residues long. The CDR3 spells CATSGPGQGWETQYF. In DNA, the CDR3 is TGTGCCACCAGTGGGCCGGGACAGGGTTGGGAGACCCAGTACTTC.

A word on this clonotype: A read error may account for a junction end that differs from germline. The chain recombines TRBV29-1 with TRBJ1-1, with D maybe TRBD1 (5 bases). The CDR3 has 13 amino acids. Germline V gene data show CDR1 as SQVTM and CDR2 as ANQGSEA. The CDR3, as DNA: TGCAGCGCCGAAGGGGCAGGGAACACTGAAGCCTTCTTT. Translated, it gives CSAEGAGNTEAFF.

Details on this clonotype: The junction shows a germline mismatch at one end, possibly a read error. This chain uses TRBV7-2 with TRBJ2-5; TRBD2 matches 7 bases. Germline-derived CDR1 and CDR2 are SGHTA and FQGNSA. This CDR3 contains 14 residues. The CDR3 protein is CASSLVGGEGTQYF. CDR3 sequence (DNA): TGTGCCAGCAGTTTAGTGGGAGGGGAAGGGACCCAGTACTTC.

The V gene is TRBV30, the J gene TRBJ2-5; the D is unclear. Germline V gene sequence: CDR1 GTSNPN, CDR2 SVGIG (reference sequence). Trimming stripped 3 bases from V and 0 bases from J, with 8 bases between. The CDR3 length is 13 residues. The CDR3 bases are TGTGCCTGGAGAGGGCAGAACCAAGAGACCCAGTACTTC. Its translation is CAWRGQNQETQYF.

The V gene is TRBV28, the J gene TRBJ1-4; 7 bases map to TRBD1. The junction had 3 bases not matched to a gene; V was cut back by 3 bases and J by 5 bases. The CDR3 contains 14 residues. The germline CDR1 and CDR2 sequences are MDHEN and SYDVKM. As DNA, the CDR3 is TGTGCCAGCAGTTTTGGGACAGAGAATGAAAAACTGTTTTTT. It yields the protein CASSFGTENEKLFF.

Remarks on this clonotype: Possible read error: a much larger clone is one base away. The chain is built from TRBV2 and TRBJ2-2; perhaps TRBD2 as D (6 bases). The CDR3 consists of 13 residues. Germline V lookup: CDR1 SNHLY, CDR2 FYNNEI. The chain's CDR3 is CASSGPSSGGLFF. The CDR3 bases are TGTGCCAGCAGTGGGCCTAGTTCCGGGGGGCTGTTTTTT.

The rearrangement links TRBV19 to TRBJ2-7, with a tentative D call TRBD2 (5 bases). Germline V lookup: CDR1 LNHDA, CDR2 SQIVND (reference sequence). The CDR3 spans 14 residues. Deletions cut 7 bases from V and 0 bases from J, with 13 bases between. The CDR3 DNA is TGTGCCAGTAAGAGGACTGCCACCTCCTACGAGCAGTACTTC. It yields the protein CASKRTATSYEQYF.

The rearrangement joins TRBV28 to TRBJ1-6; the D is unclear. Trimming cost V 7 bases and J 0 bases, with 22 bases left between them. Germline V gene sequence: CDR1 MDHEN, CDR2 SYDVKM. CDR3 length: 19 amino acids. The CDR3, as DNA: TGTGCCAGCACCTCCTTACTGCGGCGCCATAGCTCCTATAATTCACCCCTCCACTTT. This encodes CASTSLLRRHSSYNSPLHF.

This clonotype showed up many times. V gene TRBV6-6 combines with J gene TRBJ2-7, with unresolved D. Germline values: CDR1 MNHNY, CDR2 SVGAGI (reference sequence). Trimming took off 5 bases at V and 6 bases at J, with 11 bases between the two ends. This CDR3 is built from 12 residues. CDR3 residues: CASSGVSGEQYF. The CDR3 DNA reads as TGTGCCAGCAGTGGCGTAAGTGGCGAGCAGTACTTC.

This clonotype was seen repeatedly, ten times or more. The chain joins TRBV15 to TRBJ2-5, with 9 bases fitting TRBD1. The CDR3 is 16 residues long. Germline V CDR1 and CDR2: LNHNV, YYDKDF (reference sequence). J lost 5 bases, V lost 6 bases, and 13 bases had no gene match. The chain's CDR3 is CATSIAGGQGSETQYF. CDR3 nucleotides: TGTGCCACCAGTATCGCCGGGGGACAGGGTAGTGAGACCCAGTACTTC.